The 27 T cell receptor beta chains below all came from one sample that was sequenced in a study of naive and memory T cell subsets. An oligonucleotide containing a UMI was ligated to the 3' end of TCR cDNA. Ligated cDNA underwent four rounds of PCR with nested alpha and beta constant region primers and SP2. TCRdb processed the 5' RACE reads anew with MiXCR; each CDR3 protein has one entry. Here the sample spans over 45,000 distinct CDR3 sequences, less than 10% being singletons. Receptors originate from a female donor in good health.

This clonotype was counted ten times or more. J is TRBJ1-1 and V is TRBV28; a possible D gene is TRBD1 (6 bases). V was clipped by 3 bases and J by 1 base, with 12 bases between them. Germline V CDR1 and CDR2: MDHEN, SYDVKM. The CDR3 is 15 residues long. The CDR3 region has the DNA TGTGCCAGCAGTTTTACGGGACACTCGAACACTGAAGCTTTCTTT. It is translated as CASSFTGHSNTEAFF.

A remark on this clonotype: This may stem from a read error, because a much larger clone lies one nucleotide away. This chain joins TRBV4-3 and TRBJ2-2; tentatively, D is TRBD1 or TRBD2 (5 bases each). V dropped 4 bases and J dropped 6 bases, with 18 bases sitting between them. The CDR3 totals 16 residues. Per germline, CDR1 LGHNA and CDR2 YSLEER. The CDR3 DNA reads as TGCGCCAGCAGCCCTTCCGGGGCAGGGACGGCCGGGGAGCTGTTTTTT. This sequence encodes CASSPSGAGTAGELFF.

The genes are TRBV2 and TRBJ2-5; 7 bases are a match to TRBD2. This CDR3 has 15 residues. Germline V gene data show CDR1 as SNHLY and CDR2 as FYNNEI. With V trimmed by 6 bases and J by 0 bases, 7 bases remained unmatched. The CDR3: CASSPLATYQETQYF. The CDR3 DNA sequence: TGTGCCAGCAGCCCACTAGCGACGTACCAAGAGACCCAGTACTTC.

This clonotype was counted at least ten times. The chain employs TRBV4-2 and TRBJ1-4; 9 bases fit TRBD1. J lost 5 bases, V lost 0 bases, and 4 bases had no gene match. Germline values: CDR1 LGHNA, CDR2 YNFKEQ. The CDR3 extends over 16 amino acids. The CDR3: CASSQDAGTGNEKLFF. Here the CDR3 DNA reads TGTGCCAGCAGCCAAGATGCCGGGACAGGGAATGAAAAACTGTTTTTT.

This clonotype was recorded many times. The rearrangement uses TRBV29-1 and TRBJ1-2; no definite D call. The V end was cut by 0 bases, the J end by 7 bases, with 12 bases between. From germline, CDR1 is SQVTM and CDR2 ANQGSEA. This CDR3 has 13 residues. The CDR3 here is CSVEESFRSGYTF. CDR3 DNA sequence: TGCAGCGTTGAAGAGAGTTTCAGGTCTGGCTACACCTTC.

The J gene is TRBJ1-4, the V gene TRBV20-1; no clear D gene. The V gene lost 1 base and the J gene lost 3 bases, with 6 bases spanning the gap. This CDR3 has 13 residues. CDR1 and CDR2 (germline): DFQATT, SNEGSKA (reference sequence). CDR3 sequence reads: CSARVPANEKLFF. As DNA, the CDR3 is TGCAGTGCTAGAGTTCCGGCTAATGAAAAACTGTTTTTT.

The table lists this clonotype with many counts. DNA of the CDR3: TGTGCCAGCAGCTTGCTGGGGGAGCCCCAGCATTTT. Its protein is CASSLLGEPQHF. J is TRBJ1-5 and V is TRBV5-5; the D gene is possibly TRBD1 (5 bases). Trimming removed 1 base at V and 8 bases at J, with 7 bases between. The CDR3 runs to 12 residues. CDR1 is SGHKS and CDR2 is YYEKEE in the germline V gene (reference sequence).

The genes are TRBV30 and TRBJ1-5; TRBD1 matches at 7 bases. V dropped 0 bases and J dropped 9; count of bases not matched to a gene: 8. The CDR3 loop spans 14 amino acids. Per germline, CDR1 GTSNPN and CDR2 SVGIG (reference sequence). The CDR3: CAWSVEGAGLPQHF. For the CDR3, the DNA is TGTGCCTGGAGTGTAGAGGGGGCCGGCTTGCCCCAGCATTTT.

This chain links TRBV5-1 with TRBJ2-3; possible D gene TRBD2, 6 bases. Germline values: CDR1 SGHRS, CDR2 YFSETQ. This CDR3 has 15 amino acids. V lost 5 bases and J 0 bases, leaving 13 bases between the germline ends. The DNA of the CDR3 is TGCGCCAGCAGGAATACGGGACTTAGCACAGATACGCAGTATTTT. Its translation: CASRNTGLSTDTQYF.

The V and J genes are TRBV28 and TRBJ1-1; no definite D call. Germline values: CDR1 MDHEN, CDR2 SYDVKM. The CDR3 has 11 amino acids. Trimming shortened V by 4 bases and J by 8 bases, and 8 bases separated the two germline ends. CDR3 sequence reads: CASSSVLEAFF. In DNA form, the CDR3 reads TGTGCCAGCAGTTCGGTCTTAGAAGCTTTCTTT.

This clonotype has a count of ten or more. The rearrangement uses TRBV6-1 and TRBJ1-4; D uncertain. Trimming removed 3 bases from V and 14 bases from J, with 10 bases in between. The CDR3 spans 11 residues. Germline V gives CDR1 MNHNS, CDR2 SASEGT. The CDR3 nucleotides are TGTGCCAGCAGTGAGGAGCTCGGGCTGTTTTTT. It codes for CASSEELGLFF.

This clonotype was recorded a few times. The chain couples TRBV20-1 to TRBJ2-3, with D perhaps matching TRBD1 or TRBD2 (7 bases each). V was trimmed by 3 bases and J by 1 base, leaving 35 bases between them. This CDR3 is 22 amino acids long. Germline CDR1 and CDR2: DFQATT and SNEGSKA (reference sequence). CDR3 sequence reads: CSARASGGGYSLPGAGTDTQYF. The CDR3 nucleotides read TGCAGTGCTAGGGCCTCAGGGGGGGGGTATTCCCTCCCGGGGGCTGGCACAGATACGCAGTATTTT.

At least ten counts were recorded for this clonotype. This chain joins TRBV12-3 or TRBV12-4 and TRBJ1-1; D is undetermined. This CDR3 has 14 amino acids. V lost 6 bases, J lost 2 bases, and 13 bases lay in between. Here the CDR3 DNA reads TGTGCCAGCAGCCCCTTTACGGCCAACACTGAAGCTTTCTTT. Its protein product is CASSPFTANTEAFF.

This clonotype was found many times. J is TRBJ1-1 and V is TRBV5-6; D unresolved. Trimming left V 6 bases short and J 7 bases short, with 13 bases between. Germline V lookup: CDR1 SGHDT, CDR2 YYEEEE. The CDR3 spans 12 residues. The CDR3 sequence is CASMYGLLEAFF. The DNA for the CDR3 is TGTGCCAGCATGTATGGACTACTTGAAGCTTTCTTT.

This clonotype was counted only a few times. The chain joins TRBV27 to TRBJ2-2; D is perhaps TRBD1 (6 bases). Per the germline V gene, CDR1 is MNHEY and CDR2 is SMNVEV (reference sequence). There are 15 residues in the CDR3. V lost 6 bases and J 7 bases, leaving 18 bases between the germline ends. CDR3 sequence (DNA): TGTGCCAGCAGGCCTACAGGGCATCGGGACGGGGAGCTGTTTTTT. Encoded protein: CASRPTGHRDGELFF.

This clonotype appeared many times. V gene TRBV20-1 combines with J gene TRBJ1-6; D is unclear. Trimming left V 1 base short and J 7 bases short, with 5 bases between. Germline-derived CDR1 and CDR2 are DFQATT and SNEGSKA (reference sequence). This CDR3 is 12 amino acids long. CDR3 DNA: TGCAGTGCTAGAGCGCGGAATTCACCCCTCCACTTT. Translated: CSARARNSPLHF.

At least ten counts were recorded for this clonotype. V usage is TRBV28 and J usage is TRBJ1-2; a weak D match, TRBD1 (5 bases). Germline V gives CDR1 MDHEN, CDR2 SYDVKM. V gave up 3 bases and J gave up 3 bases, with 11 bases separating them. This CDR3 has 14 amino acids. The CDR3 here is CASSFGRGDYGYTF. The CDR3 DNA sequence: TGTGCCAGCAGTTTTGGACGGGGCGACTATGGCTACACCTTC.

This clonotype has at least ten counts. This sequence joins TRBV20-1 and TRBJ2-5, with 7 bases that match TRBD1. The CDR3 runs to 13 residues. V shed 5 bases and J 5 bases; nucleotides not matched to a gene: 8. Germline CDR1 DFQATT, CDR2 SNEGSKA (reference sequence). This CDR3 reads CSALGTAQETQYF. The CDR3, as DNA: TGCAGTGCTTTGGGGACAGCTCAGGAGACCCAGTACTTC.

This clonotype has at least ten counts. This chain joins TRBV28 and TRBJ2-1; the D is unclear. Trimming removed 4 bases at V and 9 bases at J, with 7 bases between. CDR1 and CDR2 from the germline V gene are MDHEN and SYDVKM. The CDR3 is made up of 11 amino acids. CDR3 sequence (DNA): TGTGCCAGCAGTTCCTCAACTGAGCAGTTCTTC. Translation: CASSSSTEQFF.

This clonotype showed up many times. The chain links TRBV7-3 to TRBJ1-5, with a weak D call TRBD1 (6 bases). CDR1 SGHTA and CDR2 FQGTGA come from the germline V gene. Trimming stripped 4 bases from V and 0 bases from J, with 16 bases between. There are 17 residues in the CDR3. CDR3 in amino acids: CASSSQGPHYSNQPQHF. DNA of the CDR3: TGTGCCAGCAGCTCTCAGGGGCCGCATTATAGCAATCAGCCCCAGCATTTT.

The sample holds a few counts of this clonotype. As DNA, the CDR3 is TGCAGTGCTAGTGTTGTAGGGGGAGGTCAGCCCCAGCATTTT. The encoded protein is CSASVVGGGQPQHF. The rearrangement joins TRBV20-1 to TRBJ1-5; possibly TRBD1 for D (6 bases). CDR1 is DFQATT, CDR2 SNEGSKA, per germline (reference sequence). The V gene lost 3 bases and the J gene lost 6 bases, with 15 bases spanning the gap. This CDR3 region has 14 residues.

This clonotype was seen many times. The chain has TRBV27 and TRBJ1-5, with a tentative D call TRBD1 (5 bases). V dropped 3 bases and J dropped 6 bases, with 18 bases sitting between them. This CDR3 contains 16 residues. CDR1 and CDR2 (germline): MNHEY, SMNVEV (reference sequence). The CDR3 DNA reads TGTGCCAGCAGTTTGCGAGGGGCGGAGATAAGTCAGCCCCAGCATTTT. Residues: CASSLRGAEISQPQHF.

Only a few counts were recorded for this clonotype. The V gene is TRBV6-6, the J gene TRBJ2-2; D uncertain. The V end lost 8 bases, the J end lost 3 bases, and 7 bases lay between the germline ends. Germline V gives CDR1 MNHNY, CDR2 SVGAGI (reference sequence). The CDR3 length is 12 residues. CDR3 amino acids: CASEWDTGELFF. The CDR3 DNA reads as TGTGCCAGCGAATGGGACACCGGGGAGCTGTTTTTT.

This clonotype was found many times. The V call is TRBV6-2 or TRBV6-3, the J call TRBJ1-2; 7 bases are shared with TRBD1. Germline V gene sequence: CDR1 MNHEY, CDR2 SVGEGT. Unmatched junction bases numbered 11, after V lost 5 bases and J lost 8 bases. This CDR3 comprises 14 residues. The CDR3 sequence is CASSRGQALGGYTF. CDR3 DNA: TGTGCCAGCAGTCGCGGACAGGCCCTAGGGGGCTACACCTTC.

The table lists this clonotype with many counts. V is TRBV5-5 and J is TRBJ1-1; D is unclear. Trimming pared 4 bases from V and 1 base from J, leaving 8 bases between. CDR3 length: 13 amino acids. In germline, CDR1 is SGHKS, CDR2 YYEKEE (reference sequence). The CDR3 loop is CASSRTANTEAFF. CDR3 coding DNA: TGTGCCAGCAGCAGAACAGCGAACACTGAAGCTTTCTTT.

The V gene is TRBV5-1, the J gene TRBJ2-5, with 13 positions matching TRBD2. Germline assignment: CDR1 SGHRS and CDR2 YFSETQ. The CDR3 sequence is 18 residues long. Trimming took 6 bases from V and 1 from J; bases not matched to a gene: 12. CDR3 region: CASNNIQGLAGSQETQYF. In DNA, the CDR3 is TGCGCCAGCAACAATATACAGGGACTAGCGGGAAGCCAAGAGACCCAGTACTTC.

CDR3 DNA: TGTGCCAGCAGCTTATTTGGGGCAGGGGGACGAGATGGCTACACCTTC. The encoded protein is CASSLFGAGGRDGYTF. This chain links TRBV7-9 with TRBJ1-2, with 7 bases that match TRBD1. CDR3 length: 16 amino acids. The germline V gene has CDR1 SEHNR and CDR2 FQNEAQ (reference sequence). V was pared by 2 bases and J by 6 bases, with 12 bases of the junction left unmatched.